This is a list of T cell receptor beta chains from one sample in a study of blood T cell repertoires in COVID-19. Using immunoSEQ multiplex PCR, the repertoire was profiled, and TCRdb retains in-frame clones only, with some absent. Seen here are about 200,000 clones, around 87% observed once, and the top ten hold roughly 6.2%. Sequencing was carried out using peripheral blood. All receptors derive from a man aged 55-75 years who had recovered from COVID-19. Each CDR3 is given with its conserved first and last residue. The D gene is left open where the match is weak. Size values are once, few and many counts, or a class for expanded clones, and some rows have none.

size: NA; J: TRBJ2-2; length: 16; V: TRBV28; D: TRBD1; CDR3: CASSLGQGARTGELFF
size: NA; J: TRBJ2-7; length: 19; V: TRBV21-1; D: NA; CDR3: CASSPCALAGIPITYEQYF
size: NA; J: TRBJ1-1; length: 14; V: TRBV19; D: TRBD1; CDR3: CASSTGTGATEAFF
size: NA; J: TRBJ2-1; length: 13; V: TRBV5-1; D: NA; CDR3: CASGLSSYNEQFF
size: NA; J: TRBJ2-7; length: 13; V: TRBV6-1; D: NA; CDR3: CASSEEDSYEQYF
size: NA; J: TRBJ1-6; length: 14; V: TRBV7-3; D: NA; CDR3: CASSPGQYNSPLHF
size: NA; J: TRBJ2-2; length: 13; V: TRBV5-1; D: NA; CDR3: CASSQDYTGELFF
size: once; J: TRBJ2-2; length: 16; V: TRBV9; D: TRBD2; CDR3: CASSVELAGNTGELFF
size: NA; J: TRBJ1-5; length: 16; V: TRBV19; D: TRBD1; CDR3: CASFQTGTAANQPQHF
size: NA; J: TRBJ2-7; length: 14; V: TRBV10-3; D: NA; CDR3: CAISVGGSSYEQYF
size: NA; J: TRBJ1-2; length: 13; V: TRBV3-1/TRBV3-2; D: NA; CDR3: CASSQESRGGYTF
size: NA; J: TRBJ2-1; length: 13; V: TRBV7-2; D: NA; CDR3: CASSSRGGNEQFF
size: NA; J: TRBJ1-5; length: 15; V: TRBV11-2; D: TRBD1; CDR3: CASSLGDRGDQPQHF
size: NA; J: TRBJ2-6; length: 17; V: TRBV10-3; D: TRBD1; CDR3: CAIENDRGTSGANVLTF
size: once; J: TRBJ2-5; length: 13; V: TRBV3-1/TRBV3-2; D: NA; CDR3: CASSRAGSETQYF
size: once; J: TRBJ1-4; length: 10; V: TRBV27; D: NA; CDR3: CASSLFGLFF
size: NA; J: TRBJ2-7; length: 15; V: TRBV18; D: TRBD2; CDR3: CASSPWASGGYEQYF
size: once; J: TRBJ2-3; length: 15; V: TRBV6-5; D: TRBD2; CDR3: CASRRGLAGGDTQYF
size: NA; J: TRBJ2-1; length: 19; V: TRBV7-3; D: TRBD2; CDR3: CASSLGRLAGGPSYNEQFF
size: NA; J: TRBJ2-1; length: 17; V: TRBV27; D: TRBD1; CDR3: CASSSPGTGGSYNEQFF
size: NA; J: TRBJ2-7; length: 13; V: TRBV10-1; D: TRBD2; CDR3: CANELAGDYEQYF
size: NA; J: TRBJ2-2; length: 16; V: TRBV11-1; D: TRBD1; CDR3: CASSLPGQLSTGELFF
size: NA; J: TRBJ2-3; length: 13; V: TRBV9; D: NA; CDR3: CASSVYRTDTQYF
size: NA; J: TRBJ2-1; length: 16; V: TRBV27; D: NA; CDR3: CASSSGDHSSYNEQFF
size: NA; J: TRBJ2-1; length: 12; V: TRBV10-2; D: NA; CDR3: CASSASNNEQFF
size: NA; J: TRBJ2-5; length: 13; V: TRBV18; D: TRBD1; CDR3: CASSPRRGETQYF
size: NA; J: TRBJ1-2; length: 12; V: TRBV12-3/TRBV12-4; D: NA; CDR3: CASSPSSYGYTF
size: NA; J: TRBJ1-3; length: 13; V: TRBV7-6; D: NA; CDR3: CASSLARGNTIYF
size: NA; J: TRBJ2-2; length: 16; V: TRBV7-3; D: TRBD1; CDR3: CASSPGGQGNTGELFF
size: NA; J: TRBJ2-7; length: 14; V: TRBV7-9; D: NA; CDR3: CASRTSNSLYEQYF
size: NA; J: TRBJ1-2; length: 15; V: TRBV7-2; D: NA; CDR3: CASSLAPGINYGYTF
size: NA; J: TRBJ1-3; length: 12; V: TRBV6-5; D: TRBD1; CDR3: CASSPGGGTIYF
size: NA; J: TRBJ2-7; length: 15; V: TRBV4-1; D: NA; CDR3: CASTQEGGISYEQYF
size: NA; J: TRBJ1-3; length: 11; V: TRBV6-5; D: NA; CDR3: CASSSVNTIYF
size: NA; J: TRBJ1-1; length: 13; V: TRBV10-3; D: NA; CDR3: CAISGGGGTEAFF
size: NA; J: TRBJ1-5; length: 18; V: TRBV7-2; D: TRBD1; CDR3: CASSSTDRASDRNQPQHF
size: NA; J: TRBJ2-1; length: 13; V: TRBV6-4; D: NA; CDR3: CASSADTGGQQFF